These 10 T cell receptor beta chains came from one sample sequenced in a study of chronic HIV infection and antiretroviral therapy. TCRdb redid the calling of the 5' RACE reads with MiXCR, one entry per CDR3 protein. This sample has more than 25,000 distinct CDR3 sequences; 7% to 10% occur once, and the top ten carry about 2.5%. The sample consisted of peripheral blood. Every receptor here comes from an adult who had HIV and had not received antiretroviral therapy, or was an uninfected healthy control (not recorded which).

This clonotype came up many times. V and J are TRBV4-2 and TRBJ2-3; D is tentatively TRBD1 or TRBD2 (5 bases each). CDR3 length: 15 amino acids. Germline values: CDR1 LGHNA, CDR2 YNFKEQ. V was clipped by 2 bases and J by 2 bases, with 11 bases between them. The CDR3 bases are TGTGCCAGCAGCCAATTCAGGGACCTCACAGATACGCAGTATTTT. Protein product: CASSQFRDLTDTQYF.

V and J are TRBV6-5 and TRBJ2-3, with TRBD2 matching 9 bases. This CDR3 has 16 residues. The V gene end was trimmed by 0 bases and the J gene end by 4 bases; junction bases not matched to a gene: 5. CDR1 MNHEY and CDR2 SVGAGI come from the germline V gene. The CDR3 sequence: CASSYSREGLSDTQYF. In nucleotides, the CDR3 is TGTGCCAGCAGTTACTCGCGGGAGGGCCTTTCAGATACGCAGTATTTT.

This clonotype appeared a few times. The rearrangement uses TRBV28 and TRBJ2-4, with 7 bases lining up with TRBD1. With 4 bases clipped from V and 1 base from J, the junction kept 4 bases outside the gene matches. This CDR3 spans 15 amino acids. Germline CDR1 reads MDHEN; CDR2 reads SYDVKM. This CDR3 is CASSSLQGAKNIQYF. Written as DNA, the CDR3 is TGTGCCAGCAGTTCCCTACAGGGGGCCAAAAACATTCAGTACTTC.

This clonotype was seen only once. This rearrangement joins TRBV29-1 to TRBJ2-2; TRBD1 agrees at 7 bases. V lost 3 bases to trimming and J lost 1 base; unmatched junction nucleotides: 2. Germline-derived CDR1 and CDR2 are SQVTM and ANQGSEA. The CDR3 runs 14 residues. The CDR3 bases are TGCAGCGTTGACGGGACAGAGAACACCGGGGAGCTGTTTTTT. Its translation is CSVDGTENTGELFF.

This clonotype was found many times. The chain joins TRBV19 to TRBJ2-2, with D possibly being TRBD2 (6 bases). V lost 2 bases and J 4 bases, leaving 11 bases between the germline ends. The CDR3 extends over 15 amino acids. The germline CDR1 and CDR2 sequences are LNHDA and SQIVND (reference sequence). The CDR3 DNA sequence: TGTGCCAGTAGTATAATGGGGGGTACCACCGGGGAGCTGTTTTTT. It encodes CASSIMGGTTGELFF.

This clonotype was recorded a few times. The chain joins TRBV27 to TRBJ1-6; no definite D call. Germline V gene data show CDR1 as MNHEY and CDR2 as SMNVEV (reference sequence). The CDR3 has 13 amino acids. Between the trimmed V and J ends, which lost 4 bases and 6 bases, there was a span of 7 bases. The CDR3 nucleotides read TGTGCCAGCAGTTACTCGGCTAATTCACCCCTCCACTTT. Amino acids: CASSYSANSPLHF.

The chain links TRBV28 to TRBJ1-2, with 8 bases matching TRBD1. The ends lost 6 bases at V and 6 bases at J; junction bases unmatched: 15. The CDR3 consists of 16 residues. Germline CDR1 reads MDHEN; CDR2 reads SYDVKM. For the CDR3, the DNA is TGTGCCAGCAGCCCAACCCCGGGGACAGGTAGCGATGGCTACACCTTC. Translated, it gives CASSPTPGTGSDGYTF.

This clonotype was recorded many times. The chain uses TRBV2 and TRBJ1-2; 12 nucleotides agree with TRBD1. With 6 bases clipped from V and 3 bases from J, the junction kept 8 bases outside the gene matches. CDR1 is SNHLY, CDR2 FYNNEI, per germline. This CDR3 is built from 16 residues. CDR3 in DNA: TGTGCCAGCAGGGAGGGACAGGGGGCCCCCCACTATGGCTACACCTTC. Protein: CASREGQGAPHYGYTF.

This clonotype was seen many times. The rearrangement uses TRBV12-3 or TRBV12-4 and TRBJ2-1; the D gene is possibly TRBD2 (6 bases). The V and J ends lost 3 bases and 7 bases respectively, with 7 bases between them. CDR3 length: 12 residues. This CDR3 reads CASSFSGNEQFF. In DNA form, the CDR3 reads TGTGCCAGCAGTTTTAGCGGTAATGAGCAGTTCTTC.

This clonotype was seen ten or more times. The CDR3 loop reads CSAGTSGSYEQYF. In nucleotides, the CDR3 is TGCAGTGCGGGGACTAGCGGTTCCTACGAGCAGTACTTC. V is TRBV20-1 and J is TRBJ2-7; 11 bases fit TRBD2. The germline CDR1 and CDR2 sequences are DFQATT and SNEGSKA (reference sequence). The length of the CDR3 is 13 residues. The trim removed 6 bases at V and 1 base at J, leaving 2 bases unmatched.